This is a list of T cell receptor beta chains from one sample in a study of T cells in localized non-small cell lung cancer. Sequenced by immunoSEQ multiplex PCR; TCRdb stores in-frame clones only, minus some. The sample records nearly 15,000 clones, approximately 85% being singletons. The sequencing used peripheral blood, collected before any cancer treatment. The receptors shown here come from a female donor of 60 years or more with stage I squamous cell lung carcinoma. Each CDR3 is given with its conserved first and last residue. The D gene is left open where the match is weak. Clone size is not always given. Where it is, it says once, few, many or a class for expanded clones.

v_call	j_call	clone_size	d_call	cdr3_nt	cdr3_aa
TRBV25-1	TRBJ2-1	-	-	TGTGCCAGCAGTCTTACGGACTTTTACAATGAGCAGTTCTTC	CASSLTDFYNEQFF
TRBV10-1	TRBJ2-5	-	-	TGCGCCAGCAGTAAGACCCGGGGGCCTTACCAAGAGACCCAGTACTTC	CASSKTRGPYQETQYF
TRBV7-2	TRBJ2-7	few	-	TGTGCCAGCAGCCCCACAGACTATCCCTACGAGCAGTACTTC	CASSPTDYPYEQYF
TRBV2	TRBJ1-1	-	-	TGTGCCAGCACATCAGGGGTGAACACTGAAGCTTTCTTT	CASTSGVNTEAFF
TRBV7-8	TRBJ1-5	-	TRBD1	TGTGCCAGCAGCCAGGACAGGGTCGGGAGTAGCAATCAGCCCCAGCATTTT	CASSQDRVGSSNQPQHF
TRBV5-1	TRBJ2-2	-	-	TGCGCCAGCAGCTTGGGCCACGCGAACACCGGGGAGCTGTTTTTT	CASSLGHANTGELFF
TRBV29-1	TRBJ1-3	medium-sized	-	TGCAGCGTTCTTACCGGGACGGCAGGAGACACCATATATTTT	CSVLTGTAGDTIYF
TRBV19	TRBJ1-5	-	-	TGTGCCAGTAGTAAAGCCACAATAGGCAATCAGCCCCAGCATTTT	CASSKATIGNQPQHF
TRBV6-5	TRBJ1-2	once	-	TGTGCCAGCAGTTGCCTCCGGCTGTATGGCTACACCTTC	CASSCLRLYGYTF
TRBV5-1	TRBJ2-4	once	-	TGCGCCAGCAGCTTAGACCCGACAGGCATTCAGTACTTC	CASSLDPTGIQYF
TRBV4-2	TRBJ2-7	-	TRBD1	TGTGCCAGCAGCCAAGGGGCCGGGACAGCAACCTACGAGCAGTACTTC	CASSQGAGTATYEQYF
TRBV6-1	TRBJ2-7	-	-	TGTGCCAGCAGTGCGACAGGAACCTACGAGCAGTACTTC	CASSATGTYEQYF
TRBV5-5	TRBJ1-3	-	-	TGTGCCAGCAGCTTGGAGAGGGATTCTGGAAACACCATATATTTT	CASSLERDSGNTIYF
TRBV19	TRBJ2-7	-	TRBD2	TGTGCCAGTAGTCGCCAGCCTAGCGGGGGCTCCTACGAGCAGTACTTC	CASSRQPSGGSYEQYF
TRBV28	TRBJ2-3	few	-	TGTGCCAGCGGCGGATTTTCGTTCCCGTTCACAGATACGCAGTATTTT	CASGGFSFPFTDTQYF
TRBV11-2	TRBJ2-1	once	-	TGTGCCAGCAGCTATTCTACCTCGGCCCTAATTGAGCAGTTCTTC	CASSYSTSALIEQFF
TRBV7-2	TRBJ1-3	-	-	TGTGCCAGCAGCTTAGGTGGCAGGGCCGGAAACACCATATATTTT	CASSLGGRAGNTIYF
TRBV14	TRBJ1-1	-	-	TGTGCCAGCAGCCTATGGGGGGGGACTGAAGCTTTCTTT	CASSLWGGTEAFF
TRBV7-2	TRBJ2-5	-	TRBD2	TGTGCCAGCAGCTTAGACTCGGCGGGGGGGCGAGAGACCCAGTACTTC	CASSLDSAGGRETQYF
TRBV5-4	TRBJ2-7	once	-	TGTGCCAGCAGCTTGTTTGGGACCGCTTACTACGAGCAGTACTTC	CASSLFGTAYYEQYF
TRBV5-1	TRBJ1-4	few	TRBD1	TGCGCCAGCAGCTCCGGGACAGGGGATGAAAAACTGTTTTTT	CASSSGTGDEKLFF
TRBV7-6	TRBJ2-7	-	TRBD1	TGTGCCAGCAGCCCATTAGGGGACAGGGACTACGAGCAGTACTTC	CASSPLGDRDYEQYF
TRBV6-5	TRBJ2-5	-	-	TGTGCCAGCAGTTCGGCTAGATTGGAGACCCAGTACTTC	CASSSARLETQYF
TRBV5-1	TRBJ2-7	-	TRBD1	TGCGCCAGCAGCTTGGGGGCTGGGGACAGGGGCCTGGAGCAGTACTTC	CASSLGAGDRGLEQYF
TRBV30	TRBJ1-2	-	-	TGTGCCTGGAGTTCGGCGAGGAGCGGAGGCTATGGCTACACCTTC	CAWSSARSGGYGYTF
TRBV27	TRBJ2-7	-	-	TGTGCCAGCAGAGGGCCGCTTTACGAGCAGTACTTC	CASRGPLYEQYF
TRBV7-7	TRBJ2-5	-	-	TGTGCCAGCAGCTCGGGGACACAGCAAGAGACCCAGTACTTC	CASSSGTQQETQYF
TRBV7-9	TRBJ1-1	-	-	TGTGCCAGCAGCCTCAGGGGTAACACTGAAGCTTTCTTT	CASSLRGNTEAFF